Listed here is a single T cell receptor beta chain. The antigen is undetermined. The CDR3 covers 16 residues. Germline V gene lookup returns CDR1 SGHNT and CDR2 YYREEE (reference sequence). Trimming took off 2 bases at V and 0 bases at J, with 14 bases between the two ends. Template-switching 5'RACE yielded the TCR cDNA; a universal primer site and UMIs were added in the process. TCRdb itself ran the 5' RACE reads through MiXCR, one entry per CDR3 protein. Among hundreds of thousands of distinct CDR3 sequences, approximately 13% were seen once, and the ten largest hold more than 12%. The source of the sample is a study of T cells after yellow fever vaccination. Regarding the study as a whole: Abundant clonotypes from the bulk population could get into FACS-sorted repertoires as contaminants. At under 97% for CD4 and around 91% for CD8, most primary-vaccination clones showed up again after the booster. Although most clonotypes did not, a small share appeared in both CD4 and CD8 compartments.

This TCR came from a man aged 25-40 years who received the YFV17D yellow fever vaccine. This rearrangement joins TRBV5-4 to TRBJ2-5; D unclear. Sequencing was performed on PBMCs, taken on the day of the yellow fever booster vaccination. CDR3 nucleotides: TGTGCCAGCAGCTTCAGACAAACCAATTACCAAGAGACCCAGTACTTC. This sequence encodes CASSFRQTNYQETQYF.